The 28 T cell receptor beta chains listed next were all sequenced from one sample in a study of cytomegalovirus exposure and HLA in healthy donors. PCR primers comprised 60 Vbeta and 13 Jbeta primers. Generated by immunoSEQ multiplex PCR, the TCRdb table keeps only in-frame clones and is missing some. The table has around 100,000 clones, 80% to 85% seen once. Material for sequencing was PBMCs. The receptors derive from a man under 40 in good health and CMV-seropositive.

V and J are TRBV18 and TRBJ2-7; 11 nucleotides line up with TRBD1. Looked up from germline, CDR1 is KGHSH and CDR2 is LQKENI. V dropped 4 bases and J dropped 0; count of bases not matched to a gene: 5. The CDR3 totals 16 residues. The CDR3 region is CASSLGDRGFSYEQYF. The CDR3 DNA reads as TGTGCCAGCTCACTAGGGGACAGGGGGTTCTCCTACGAGCAGTACTTC.

The chain combines TRBV2 with TRBJ1-5; TRBD1 aligns across 7 bases. Germline trimming cut 3 bases from V and 7 bases from J; bases unmatched to any gene: 6. Per germline, CDR1 SNHLY and CDR2 FYNNEI. This CDR3 is built from 14 residues. The CDR3 sequence is CASSDRDRRQPQHF. DNA of the CDR3: TGTGCCAGCAGTGACAGGGACAGAAGGCAGCCCCAGCATTTT.

This clone was observed a few times. The chain joins TRBV10-3 to TRBJ1-3; D remains ambiguous. V was cut by 3 bases and J by 0 bases, with 6 bases left in between. The CDR3 has 14 amino acids. CDR1 and CDR2 (germline): ENHRY, SYGVKD. The chain's CDR3 is CAISDGSSGNTIYF. The DNA for the CDR3 is TGTGCCATCAGTGACGGTAGCTCTGGAAACACCATATATTTT.

The genes are TRBV9 and TRBJ2-3; D is possibly TRBD2 (6 bases). The CDR3 extends over 16 amino acids. V gave up 4 bases and J gave up 2 bases, with 17 bases separating them. Per the germline V gene, CDR1 is SGDLS and CDR2 is YYNGEE. The CDR3 DNA is TGTGCCAGCAGCATCATGGGGGGAGCGTACACAGATACGCAGTATTTT. Translation gives CASSIMGGAYTDTQYF.

This chain joins TRBV19 and TRBJ2-7; D is uncertain. Per the germline V gene, CDR1 is LNHDA and CDR2 is SQIVND (reference sequence). Trimming cost V 3 bases and J 2 bases, with 11 bases left between them. The CDR3 loop spans 14 amino acids. The CDR3 coding sequence is TGTGCCAGTAGTATTATGTACAACACCTACGAGCAGTACTTC. It encodes CASSIMYNTYEQYF.

V usage is TRBV2 and J usage is TRBJ2-1; D is undetermined. The length of the CDR3 is 12 residues. The V end was cut by 4 bases, the J end by 2 bases, with 3 bases between. From germline, CDR1 is SNHLY and CDR2 FYNNEI. CDR3 protein: CASSAPYNEQFF. For the CDR3, the DNA is TGTGCCAGCAGTGCTCCCTACAATGAGCAGTTCTTC. Full variable domain (remainder filled in from reference TRBV2 and TRBJ2-1): EPEVTQTPSHQVTQMGQEVILRCVPISNHLYFYWYRQILGQKVEFLVSFYNNEISEKSEIFDDQFSVERPDGSNFTLKIRSTKLEDSAMYFCASSAPYNEQFFGPGTRLTVL.

The chain recombines TRBV6-6 with TRBJ2-3; 9 bases are a match to TRBD2. V gave up 1 base and J gave up 4 bases; unmatched junction bases: 6. The CDR3 is made up of 16 amino acids. Germline CDR1 reads MNHNY; CDR2 reads SVGAGI (reference sequence). The CDR3 sequence is CASSYLSGRKSDTQYF. CDR3 bases: TGTGCCAGCAGTTACTTAAGCGGGAGGAAGTCAGATACGCAGTATTTT.

The chain employs TRBV5-1 and TRBJ2-5; 10 bases line up with TRBD1. CDR3 length equals 15 residues. V shed 4 bases, J shed 4 bases, and the junction held 7 bases outside the gene matches. The germline V gene encodes CDR1 SGHRS and CDR2 YFSETQ. As DNA, the CDR3 is TGCGCCAGCAGCACCGGACAGGGGGGCCCAGAGACCCAGTACTTC. As protein: CASSTGQGGPETQYF.

This clone was seen a single time. V gene TRBV30 combines with J gene TRBJ2-1; a weak D match, TRBD1 (6 bases). The V gene lost 1 base and the J gene lost 6 bases, with 16 bases spanning the gap. The CDR3 has 15 residues. In germline, CDR1 is GTSNPN, CDR2 SVGIG (reference sequence). In DNA, the CDR3 is TGTGCCTGGAGTGGAGGGCAGGGGATCGGCAATGAGCAGTTCTTC. Translation gives CAWSGGQGIGNEQFF. The full variable domain, completed using reference TRBV30 and TRBJ2-1, is SQTIHQWPATLVQPVGSPLSLECTVEGTSNPNLYWYRQAAGRGLQLLFYSVGIGQISSEVPQNLSASRPQDRQFILSSKKLLLSDSGFYLCAWSGGQGIGNEQFFGPGTRLTVL.

This clone was seen only once. This rearrangement joins TRBV6-5 to TRBJ1-6; TRBD1 matches 11 bases. The V gene end was trimmed by 4 bases and the J gene end by 9 bases; junction bases not matched to a gene: 2. Germline loops: CDR1 MNHEY, CDR2 SVGAGI. CDR3 length: 14 amino acids. CDR3 in amino acids: CASSSDRGRSPLHF. DNA of the CDR3: TGTGCCAGCAGTTCGGACAGGGGGCGTTCACCCCTCCACTTT.

The chain has TRBV4-1 and TRBJ2-1, with unresolved D. Trimming removed 3 bases at V and 0 bases at J, with 12 bases between. The CDR3 runs to 16 residues. Germline CDR1 is MGHRA and CDR2 is YSYEKL. Here the CDR3 DNA reads TGCGCCAGCAGCCAGATCGACATACTCTCCTACAATGAGCAGTTCTTC. Amino acid sequence: CASSQIDILSYNEQFF.

The chain links TRBV6-6 to TRBJ2-5; 7 positions match TRBD2. This CDR3 is 14 amino acids long. With 0 bases clipped from V and 5 bases from J, the junction kept 3 bases outside the gene matches. Germline assignment: CDR1 MNHNY and CDR2 SVGAGI (reference sequence). The CDR3 protein is CASSYSSGGETQYF. CDR3 bases: TGTGCCAGCAGTTACTCATCCGGGGGGGAGACCCAGTACTTC.

This clone was counted between two and nine times. The chain joins TRBV7-2 to TRBJ1-1; D perhaps matches TRBD1 (5 bases). CDR3 length equals 14 residues. V lost 1 base to trimming and J lost 6 bases, with 12 bases between them. The germline gives CDR1 SGHTA, CDR2 FQGNSA. DNA for the CDR3: TGTGCCAGCAGCTTAGACAGGATGGACCCTGAAGCTTTCTTT. Encoded protein: CASSLDRMDPEAFF.

The rearrangement uses TRBV21-1 and TRBJ2-1; the listed D gene, TRBD1, was not tested against the DNA. TRBV21-1 is recorded as a pseudogene. The CDR3 is made up of 12 amino acids. The CDR3 protein is CAKGDLGNEQFF. In DNA, the CDR3 is TGTGCCAAGGGGGATCTTGGAAATGAGCAGTTCTTC.

This clone appeared a few times. V usage is TRBV10-3 and J usage is TRBJ1-1; the match to TRBD1 covers 8 bases. The CDR3 has 12 residues. CDR1 is ENHRY, CDR2 SYGVKD, per germline. Germline trimming cut 1 base from V and 10 bases from J; bases unmatched to any gene: 2. This CDR3 is CAISEYRGTAFF. CDR3 nucleotide sequence: TGTGCCATCAGTGAGTACAGGGGGACAGCTTTCTTT.

The rearrangement links TRBV6-5 to TRBJ1-1; the match to TRBD1 covers 8 bases. The V gene's germline CDR1 is MNHEY and CDR2 SVGAGI. The CDR3 consists of 13 residues. V shed 4 bases and J 4 bases; nucleotides not matched to a gene: 2. The CDR3 DNA reads as TGTGCCAGCAGTTTAACAGGGGGCACTGAAGCTTTCTTT. This sequence encodes CASSLTGGTEAFF.

This clone has just a few counts. V gene TRBV28 combines with J gene TRBJ1-2, with TRBD1 matching over 7 bases. The V gene's germline CDR1 is MDHEN and CDR2 SYDVKM. CDR3 length equals 12 residues. The ends lost 10 bases at V and 7 bases at J; junction bases unmatched: 9. As DNA, the CDR3 is TGTGCCATCCACAGGGGAACCCCTGGCTACACCTTC. Translating it yields CAIHRGTPGYTF.

The J gene is TRBJ2-7, the V gene TRBV7-3; 8 bases align to TRBD2. CDR1 is SGHTA, CDR2 FQGTGA, per germline. With V trimmed by 0 bases and J by 3 bases, 4 bases remained unmatched. This CDR3 is built from 15 residues. The CDR3 loop reads CASSLTPSGLYEQYF. DNA of the CDR3: TGTGCCAGCAGCTTAACCCCTAGCGGGCTCTACGAGCAGTACTTC.

The chain couples TRBV5-4 to TRBJ2-7; TRBD1 might be the D (5 bases). Germline CDR1 reads SGHNT; CDR2 reads YYREEE (reference sequence). This CDR3 has 13 residues. V was clipped by 4 bases and J by 1 base, with 9 bases between them. CDR3 loop: CASSPQASYEQYF. DNA of the CDR3: TGTGCCAGCAGCCCACAGGCTTCCTACGAGCAGTACTTC.

V is TRBV6-6 and J is TRBJ1-6, with TRBD1 matching 9 bases. Germline trimming cut 6 bases from V and 5 bases from J; bases unmatched to any gene: 5. This CDR3 is built from 15 residues. CDR1 MNHNY and CDR2 SVGAGI come from the germline V gene (reference sequence). CDR3 DNA: TGTGCCAGCAGGGGCGGACAGGGGAATAATTCACCCCTCCACTTT. Encoded protein: CASRGGQGNNSPLHF.

V and J are TRBV28 and TRBJ1-6; TRBD1 matches 7 bases. This CDR3 comprises 14 residues. After removal of 8 bases from V and 6 bases from J, the junction contained 7 bases not matched to a gene. The V gene's germline CDR1 is MDHEN and CDR2 SYDVKM. CDR3 region: CASGVGQLNSPLHF. CDR3 DNA sequence: TGTGCCAGCGGGGTGGGACAGCTTAATTCACCCCTCCACTTT. Full variable domain (remainder filled in from reference TRBV28 and TRBJ1-6): DVKVTQSSRYLVKRTGEKVFLECVQDMDHENMFWYRQDPGLGLRLIYFSYDVKMKEKGDIPEGYSVSREKKERFSLILESASTNQTSMYLCASGVGQLNSPLHFGNGTRLTVT.

The rearrangement joins TRBV9 to TRBJ1-4; 8 bases are a match to TRBD1. CDR1 is SGDLS, CDR2 YYNGEE, per germline. CDR3 length equals 15 residues. Unmatched junction bases numbered 2, after V lost 1 base and J lost 3 bases. CDR3 sequence (DNA): TGTGCCAGCAGCGTACAGGGGGCTGCTAATGAAAAACTGTTTTTT. It specifies CASSVQGAANEKLFF.

This chain links TRBV6-5 with TRBJ2-3, with TRBD2 as a possible D gene (6 bases). Trimming removed 2 bases at V and 5 bases at J, with 11 bases between. The CDR3 has 14 amino acids. Germline V gene lookup returns CDR1 MNHEY and CDR2 SVGAGI. The DNA for the CDR3 is TGTGCCAGCAGTTACGCGGGGCGGGGAGATACGCAGTATTTT. Translation gives CASSYAGRGDTQYF.

This CDR3 reads CASGSDPGQGVYNEQFF. DNA for the CDR3: TGTGCTAGTGGTTCCGACCCCGGACAGGGGGTGTACAATGAGCAGTTCTTC. V is TRBV12-5 and J is TRBJ2-1; 10 bases fit TRBD1. The germline gives CDR1 LGHNT, CDR2 FRNRAP. The CDR3 length is 17 residues. V dropped 4 bases and J dropped 4; count of bases not matched to a gene: 10. Combining the CDR3 with reference TRBV12-5 and TRBJ2-1 gives the whole variable domain DARVTQTPRHKVTEMGQEVTMRCQPILGHNTVFWYRQTMMQGLELLAYFRNRAPLDDSGMPKDRFSAEMPDATLATLKIQPSEPRDSAVYFCASGSDPGQGVYNEQFFGPGTRLTVL.

V is TRBV4-1 and J is TRBJ2-1; 7 nucleotides line up with TRBD2. CDR3 length: 18 residues. The V segment lost 6 bases and the J segment 8 bases; nucleotides outside the gene matches: 22. Germline V gives CDR1 MGHRA, CDR2 YSYEKL. The CDR3 reads CASSLDPLKRDFRYEQFF. As DNA, the CDR3 is TGCGCCAGCAGTCTTGACCCCCTCAAGCGGGATTTCAGGTATGAGCAGTTCTTC.

The chain has TRBV28 and TRBJ2-5, with 8 bases lining up with TRBD2. CDR3 length: 16 residues. Germline V gives CDR1 MDHEN, CDR2 SYDVKM. Trimming took 3 bases from V and 2 from J; bases not matched to a gene: 8. The CDR3 nucleotides read TGTGCCAGCAGTTTTGGTGTTAGCGGGGTTCAAGAGACCCAGTACTTC. Its protein product is CASSFGVSGVQETQYF.

The sample holds a few counts of this clone. The chain combines TRBV10-2 with TRBJ2-3; perhaps TRBD2 as D (5 bases). V was clipped by 6 bases and J by 3 bases, with 16 bases between them. There are 15 residues in the CDR3. Germline CDR1 reads WSHSY; CDR2 reads SAAADI. The CDR3 nucleotides read TGCGCCAGCAGCTGGACTCGCCGCAGGACAGATACGCAGTATTTT. Translation gives CASSWTRRRTDTQYF.

The rearrangement uses TRBV4-1 and TRBJ2-7; 8 positions agree with TRBD1. The CDR3 has 14 amino acids. The germline gives CDR1 MGHRA, CDR2 YSYEKL. Trimming at V came to 4 bases and at J to 4 bases, leaving 6 bases not matched to a gene. The CDR3 DNA is TGCGCCAGCAGCCCTCGACAGGGGTGGTACGAGCAGTACTTC. Protein product: CASSPRQGWYEQYF.